This record covers a single T cell receptor beta chain. Clones were sequenced by immunoSEQ multiplex PCR, and TCRdb holds only the in-frame ones, with some missing. This table holds 150,000 or so clones, around 84% found once. Germline lookup yields CDR1 SGDLS and CDR2 YYNGEE. The CDR3 runs to 15 residues. The V and J ends lost 3 bases and 5 bases, in that order; junction bases with no gene match: 4. The data are from a study of blood T cell repertoires in COVID-19. Study-level information: The origin of the acute and convalescent COVID-19 samples was the United States, Italy and Spain.

Participants, about 18 to 90 years old, spanned some 23 US areas. The sample was PBMCs or T cells enriched from blood (not recorded which). The source of this sequence is a woman aged 50 to 60 who had recovered from COVID-19. V usage is TRBV9 and J usage is TRBJ1-6; 8 nucleotides line up with TRBD1. The CDR3 reads CASSGTGNDNSPLHF. Written as DNA, the CDR3 is TGTGCCAGCAGCGGGACAGGGAATGATAATTCACCCCTCCACTTT.